The rows below give T cell receptor beta chains drawn from one sample of a study of T-cell reconstitution after alpha-beta-depleted transplantation in children. A single record per CDR3 protein comes from TCRdb applying MiXCR to the PCR reads. The sample consists of over 400,000 distinct CDR3 sequences, around 13% of them appearing once. The sample consisted of PBMCs from the stem cell graft donor, taken from the stem cell graft. Every receptor here comes from a human donor who donated a stem cell graft to a child with combined immunodeficiency. Both conserved end residues are part of each CDR3. D genes are given only for firm matches. Rows give clone size only sometimes, using once, few, many, or a class for an expanded clone.

j_call,clone_size,d_call,v_call,cdr3_aa,cdr3_nt
TRBJ2-7,many,TRBD1,TRBV24-1,CATSEKGQGNEQYF,TGTGCCACCAGTGAGAAGGGACAGGGAAACGAGCAGTACTTC
TRBJ2-3,few,.,TRBV4-3,CASSRSTGDTQYF,TGCGCCAGCAGCCGCTCCACTGGAGATACGCAGTATTTT
TRBJ2-1,few,.,TRBV12-3/TRBV12-4,CASSGLRDGTYNEQFF,TGTGCCAGCAGTGGGTTACGGGACGGGACGTACAATGAGCAGTTCTTC
TRBJ2-6,.,TRBD2,TRBV6-1,CASSTVLAGTGANVLTF,TGTGCCAGCAGTACCGTACTAGCGGGGACTGGGGCCAACGTCCTGACTTTC
TRBJ2-5,few,.,TRBV28,CASSLGIHAQYF,TGTGCCAGCAGTTTAGGGATTCATGCCCAGTACTTC
TRBJ2-3,.,.,TRBV9,CASSVVVSDTQYF,TGTGCCAGCAGCGTAGTAGTTTCTGATACGCAGTATTTT
TRBJ2-7,.,.,TRBV5-1,CASTPRGGNSYEQYF,TGCGCCAGCACCCCTCGAGGGGGTAACTCCTACGAGCAGTACTTC
TRBJ2-1,many,.,TRBV27,CASRPTGRNEQFF,TGTGCCAGCAGACCGACAGGCCGCAATGAGCAGTTCTTC
TRBJ2-1,few,.,TRBV24-1,CATSVAETEGNEQFF,TGTGCCACCAGTGTGGCGGAGACAGAGGGGAATGAGCAGTTCTTC
TRBJ2-3,.,TRBD1,TRBV7-2,CASSWTGQGTDTQYF,TGTGCCAGCAGCTGGACGGGACAGGGCACAGATACGCAGTATTTT
TRBJ1-1,few,TRBD1,TRBV12-3/TRBV12-4,CASSPRGDREAFF,TGTGCCAGCAGCCCCAGAGGGGACAGGGAAGCTTTCTTT
TRBJ1-2,.,.,TRBV6-6,CASSPRQAKYTF,TGTGCCAGCAGCCCCAGACAGGCGAAATACACCTTC
TRBJ1-6,few,TRBD1,TRBV12-3/TRBV12-4,CASRKQGSPLHF,TGTGCCAGCAGGAAACAGGGGTCACCCCTCCACTTT
TRBJ1-6,.,TRBD1,TRBV6-1,CASSDYGRGGSPLHF,TGTGCCAGCAGTGATTACGGCAGGGGGGGTTCACCCCTCCACTTT
TRBJ1-2,many,.,TRBV7-9,CATSSVQEPNYGYTF,TGTGCCACTAGCTCCGTACAGGAACCAAACTATGGCTACACCTTC
TRBJ2-7,few,.,TRBV30,CAWSVREYGYEQYF,TGTGCCTGGAGTGTTAGGGAATACGGCTACGAGCAGTACTTC
TRBJ2-1,many,.,TRBV4-2,CASSQELRGLNEQFF,TGTGCCAGCAGCCAAGAGTTGCGGGGGCTCAATGAGCAGTTCTTC
TRBJ2-2,.,TRBD1,TRBV7-8,CASSPPLLRTGGTGELFF,TGTGCCAGCAGCCCGCCCTTGCTTAGGACAGGGGGAACCGGGGAGCTGTTTTTT
TRBJ2-3,.,TRBD1,TRBV6-1,CASSDSGQAYTDTQYF,TGTGCCAGCAGTGATTCGGGACAGGCTTACACAGATACGCAGTATTTT
TRBJ2-5,many,TRBD1,TRBV9,CASSGWDSQETQYF,TGTGCCAGCAGCGGATGGGACAGCCAAGAGACCCAGTACTTC
TRBJ2-1,few,.,TRBV20-1,CSARDGYGSSDEQFF,TGCAGTGCTAGAGATGGCTACGGGAGTTCGGATGAGCAGTTCTTC
TRBJ2-7,.,.,TRBV10-3,CATQSRVYEQYF,TGTGCCACCCAATCCAGAGTCTACGAGCAGTACTTC
TRBJ1-1,.,.,TRBV15,CATSRGGRGGDTEAFF,TGTGCCACCAGCAGAGGTGGAAGGGGAGGGGACACTGAAGCTTTCTTT
TRBJ2-5,many,.,TRBV5-4,CASSFLGPGETQYF,TGTGCCAGCAGCTTCCTTGGTCCAGGGGAGACCCAGTACTTC
TRBJ2-7,many,TRBD1,TRBV5-1,CASQGTGIYEQYF,TGCGCCAGCCAGGGGACAGGTATCTACGAGCAGTACTTC
TRBJ2-2,many,.,TRBV29-1,CSVQGPGELFF,TGCAGCGTACAGGGTCCCGGGGAGCTGTTTTTT
TRBJ2-1,few,.,TRBV6-2/TRBV6-3,CASRGPSGEQFF,TGTGCCAGCAGGGGCCCCAGTGGTGAGCAGTTCTTC
TRBJ2-2,.,.,TRBV30,CAWSVPGVLGFPNTGELFF,TGTGCCTGGAGTGTACCTGGGGTCCTGGGATTTCCCAACACCGGGGAGCTGTTTTTT
TRBJ1-2,.,.,TRBV5-1,CASSPDRDIYGYTF,TGCGCCAGCAGCCCTGACCGGGACATCTATGGCTACACCTTC
TRBJ1-1,.,.,TRBV12-3/TRBV12-4,CASSLRIYTEAFF,TGTGCCAGCAGTTTAAGAATTTACACTGAAGCTTTCTTT